This entry is about one T cell receptor beta chain. The germline gives CDR1 SEHNR, CDR2 FQNEAQ (reference sequence). The CDR3 has 14 residues. Trimming shortened V by 3 bases and J by 0 bases, and 7 bases separated the two germline ends. The sample comes from a study of blood T cell repertoires in COVID-19. Original processing methods: For nucleated cells, counts were estimated from reference gene primer amplification. The method was immunoSEQ multiplex PCR; TCRdb's version includes in-frame clones alone and lacks a portion of them. V, J and clone size are taken as reported in that table, and D and trimming were inferred from the DNA itself. Here the sample spans more than 250,000 clones, around 88% being singletons. Seattle-derived patients entered the study during active infection and were followed longitudinally.

The chain couples TRBV7-9 to TRBJ2-3; D gene ambiguous. The sequenced sample was peripheral blood. This receptor was identified in a woman aged 30 to 39 with COVID-19, enrolled during active disease. CDR3 loop: CASSFSLSTDTQYF. Written as DNA, the CDR3 is TGTGCCAGCAGCTTTAGCCTTAGCACAGATACGCAGTATTTT.